This passage covers 25 T cell receptor beta chains from one sample sequenced in a study of T-cell reconstitution after alpha-beta-depleted transplantation in children. Unique molecular identifiers tagged the TCRbeta library. TCRdb processed the PCR reads anew with MiXCR; each CDR3 protein has one entry. The sample records 500,000 or so distinct CDR3 sequences, 30% to 35% being singletons. Sequenced material: PBMCs from the stem cell graft donor, taken from the stem cell graft. The source is a human donor who donated a stem cell graft to a child with aplastic anemia.

The gene calls are TRBV10-1 and TRBJ2-4, with D possibly matching TRBD1 (6 bases). V lost 3 bases and J lost 7, with 13 bases in between. Germline V CDR1 and CDR2: WNHNN, SYGVQD (reference sequence). CDR3 length equals 14 residues. This CDR3 reads CASSDAGVPNIQYF. CDR3 DNA: TGCGCCAGCAGTGACGCAGGGGTACCGAACATTCAGTACTTC.

The DNA of the CDR3 is TGTGCCAGCAGCTTCCAGACTAGCGGGAGGGGTACAGATACGCAGTATTTT. As protein: CASSFQTSGRGTDTQYF. V is TRBV7-2 and J is TRBJ2-3; TRBD2 agrees at 14 bases. CDR1 is SGHTA, CDR2 FQGNSA, per germline. This CDR3 contains 17 residues. J gave up 3 bases and V 3 bases, and 5 bases lay outside the gene matches.

A few counts support this clonotype. V usage is TRBV20-1 and J usage is TRBJ2-5, with TRBD1 matching over 7 bases. The CDR3 consists of 15 residues. J was trimmed by 6 bases and V by 3 bases; bases with no gene match: 13. The V gene's germline CDR1 is DFQATT and CDR2 SNEGSKA (reference sequence). The CDR3 DNA sequence: TGCAGTGCTAGCCACGGACAGGCGAATCGAAAGACCCAGTACTTC. Translated, it gives CSASHGQANRKTQYF.

Only a few counts were recorded for this clonotype. V usage is TRBV9 and J usage is TRBJ2-1; TRBD2 matches 7 bases. V dropped 4 bases and J dropped 9; count of bases not matched to a gene: 13. Germline values: CDR1 SGDLS, CDR2 YYNGEE. The CDR3 has 15 amino acids. The CDR3 region is CASSWGGSEFGEQFF. In DNA form, the CDR3 reads TGTGCCAGCAGCTGGGGCGGGAGCGAGTTCGGTGAGCAGTTCTTC.

This clonotype was counted only a few times. The chain recombines TRBV4-3 with TRBJ2-7, with D perhaps given as TRBD1 or TRBD2 (5 bases each). This CDR3 region has 14 residues. V was pared by 3 bases and J by 5 bases, with 14 bases between. Germline V gene sequence: CDR1 LGHNA, CDR2 YSLEER. The CDR3 nucleotides are TGCGCCAGCAGCCAGGGCCGAGGGGCGAACGAGCAGTACTTC. It encodes CASSQGRGANEQYF.

This chain joins TRBV12-3 or TRBV12-4 and TRBJ2-1, with D unresolved. The ends were cut back, 1 base at V and 9 bases at J, with 10 bases in the middle. CDR3 length: 13 amino acids. The CDR3 DNA follows: TGTGCCAGCAGTTTAGGGACCGCGGCTGAGCAGTTCTTC. Its translation is CASSLGTAAEQFF.

The chain combines TRBV7-2 with TRBJ1-3; 8 bases fit TRBD1. The CDR3 covers 15 residues. Germline-derived CDR1 and CDR2 are SGHTA and FQGNSA. The V gene end was trimmed by 5 bases and the J gene end by 2 bases; junction bases not matched to a gene: 5. This CDR3 is CASSQQGETGNTIYF. CDR3 DNA: TGTGCCAGCAGCCAACAGGGGGAAACTGGAAACACCATATATTTT.

This CDR3 is CASSPGEYGANVLTF. In DNA form, the CDR3 reads TGTGCCAGCTCCCCAGGGGAATACGGGGCCAACGTCCTGACTTTC. V and J are TRBV18 and TRBJ2-6, with TRBD1 as a possible D gene (6 bases). V gave up 6 bases and J gave up 4 bases, with 13 bases separating them. The CDR3 runs 15 residues. The germline V gene has CDR1 KGHSH and CDR2 LQKENI.

The CDR3 spells CASSLGTSGSVINEQFF. The CDR3 DNA reads TGTGCCAGCAGCTTGGGGACTAGCGGGAGCGTTATCAATGAGCAGTTCTTC. The chain employs TRBV7-3 and TRBJ2-1, with 14 bases fitting TRBD2. The V gene end was trimmed by 3 bases and the J gene end by 6 bases; junction bases not matched to a gene: 7. Germline-derived CDR1 and CDR2 are SGHTA and FQGTGA. The CDR3 is 17 residues long.

The rearrangement joins TRBV7-9 to TRBJ1-6; D unresolved. V lost 3 bases, J lost 9 bases, and 6 bases lay in between. Germline V lookup: CDR1 SEHNR, CDR2 FQNEAQ (reference sequence). The CDR3 sequence is 12 residues long. CDR3 in amino acids: CASSLPISPLHF. CDR3 sequence (DNA): TGTGCCAGCAGCTTGCCTATTTCACCCCTCCACTTT.

CDR3 residues: CASSVGQGRETQYF. CDR3 bases: TGTGCCAGCAGTGTGGGACAGGGGCGAGAGACCCAGTACTTC. The genes are TRBV2 and TRBJ2-5; TRBD1 agrees at 10 bases. The V and J ends lost 4 bases and 4 bases, in that order; junction bases with no gene match: 3. This CDR3 has 14 residues. The V gene's germline CDR1 is SNHLY and CDR2 FYNNEI.

CDR3 residues: CASSVRDTVNTEAFF. DNA for the CDR3: TGTGCCAGTAGTGTCCGGGACACAGTGAACACTGAAGCTTTCTTT. The rearrangement joins TRBV19 to TRBJ1-1; maybe TRBD1 (6 bases). Looked up from germline, CDR1 is LNHDA and CDR2 is SQIVND (reference sequence). V gave up 5 bases and J gave up 0 bases, with 13 bases separating them. The CDR3 loop spans 15 amino acids.

The genes are TRBV29-1 and TRBJ2-7; 8 bases are a match to TRBD1. The ends lost 6 bases at V and 5 bases at J; junction bases unmatched: 3. Germline CDR1 reads SQVTM; CDR2 reads ANQGSEA. The CDR3 has 11 residues. In nucleotides, the CDR3 is TGCAGCGTCGGACAGGGCCACGAGCAGTACTTC. It translates to CSVGQGHEQYF.

This chain joins TRBV11-2 and TRBJ2-3; the D gene is possibly TRBD2 (6 bases). The ends were cut back, 0 bases at V and 2 bases at J, with 18 bases in the middle. This CDR3 is 18 amino acids long. Germline loops: CDR1 SGHAT, CDR2 FQNNGV. The CDR3 protein is CASSLDGVWRGSTDTQYF. CDR3 in DNA: TGTGCCAGCAGCTTAGACGGGGTGTGGCGGGGTTCCACAGATACGCAGTATTTT.

The rearrangement links TRBV6-2 or TRBV6-3 to TRBJ2-7; 7 nucleotides align to TRBD2. The germline V gene encodes CDR1 MNHEY and CDR2 SVGEGT. CDR3 length: 15 residues. V lost 2 bases and J lost 0; bases outside the gene matches: 4. CDR3 residues: CASSYPGGSSYEQYF. CDR3 in DNA: TGTGCCAGCAGTTACCCGGGAGGAAGCTCCTACGAGCAGTACTTC.

The chain uses TRBV5-4 and TRBJ2-7; D not certain. The CDR3 spans 15 residues. Germline V gene lookup returns CDR1 SGHNT and CDR2 YYREEE (reference sequence). V shed 6 bases and J shed 1 base, with 17 bases lying between them. The CDR3 here is CASTVDATPSYEQYV. The CDR3 nucleotides read TGTGCCAGCACCGTGGACGCGACGCCTTCCTACGAGCAGTACGTC.

A few counts support this clonotype. The chain recombines TRBV7-8 with TRBJ2-1; 10 nucleotides align to TRBD2. J was trimmed by 8 bases and V by 7 bases; bases with no gene match: 14. CDR3 length equals 16 residues. Germline CDR1 is SGHVS and CDR2 is FQNEAQ. In nucleotides, the CDR3 is TGTGCCAGCAAAGCTTTCCCTAGCGGGAGTAAATATGAGCAGTTCTTC. It specifies CASKAFPSGSKYEQFF.

The chain uses TRBV30 and TRBJ2-3, with TRBD2 matching over 11 bases. Germline V CDR1 and CDR2: GTSNPN, SVGIG (reference sequence). CDR3 length: 15 amino acids. Trimming cost V 0 bases and J 6 bases; bases outside gene matches: 5. CDR3 sequence: CAWSVLAGGGDTQYF. Here the CDR3 DNA reads TGTGCCTGGAGTGTCCTAGCGGGGGGAGGGGATACGCAGTATTTT.

The rearrangement joins TRBV6-1 to TRBJ1-2; D is uncertain. There are 13 residues in the CDR3. The ends were cut back, 1 base at V and 5 bases at J, with 8 bases in the middle. The V gene's germline CDR1 is MNHNS and CDR2 SASEGT. In nucleotides, the CDR3 is TGTGCCAGCAGTGAAGAGATAGGGTATGGCTACACCTTC. Residues: CASSEEIGYGYTF.

This clonotype came up a few times. V is TRBV5-1 and J is TRBJ1-1; 7 bases match TRBD1. The germline V gene has CDR1 SGHRS and CDR2 YFSETQ. The trim removed 1 base at V and 2 bases at J, leaving 8 bases unmatched. This CDR3 contains 16 residues. The CDR3 is CASSLSQGVQNTEAFF. The CDR3 region has the DNA TGCGCCAGCAGCTTGTCGCAGGGGGTCCAAAACACTGAAGCTTTCTTT.

This clonotype was seen only a few times. The chain joins TRBV4-3 to TRBJ2-7, with 7 bases that match TRBD2. Germline values: CDR1 LGHNA, CDR2 YSLEER. There are 18 residues in the CDR3. J gave up 5 bases and V 0 bases, and 16 bases lay outside the gene matches. Here the CDR3 DNA reads TGCGCCAGCAGCCAAGAGTTGGACATAGTGGGAGGGGCCCACGAGCAGTACTTC. Protein product: CASSQELDIVGGAHEQYF.

The rearrangement links TRBV19 to TRBJ1-2; D gene unclear. The CDR3 has 13 residues. Germline assignment: CDR1 LNHDA and CDR2 SQIVND (reference sequence). V was pared by 6 bases and J by 8 bases, with 16 bases between. CDR3 protein: CASRERQVGGYTF. As DNA, the CDR3 is TGTGCCAGTAGAGAGCGTCAGGTGGGGGGCTACACCTTC.

This clonotype has ten or more counts. The chain links TRBV7-9 to TRBJ2-5, with 9 bases aligning to TRBD2. The V and J ends lost 3 bases and 1 base, in that order; junction bases with no gene match: 3. The CDR3 is 15 residues long. Germline CDR1 is SEHNR and CDR2 is FQNEAQ (reference sequence). The CDR3 here is CASSFETSGQETQYF. The DNA for the CDR3 is TGTGCCAGCAGCTTTGAGACTAGCGGCCAAGAGACCCAGTACTTC.

The gene calls are TRBV7-9 and TRBJ1-1; possibly TRBD1 for D (6 bases). CDR1 and CDR2 from the germline V gene are SEHNR and FQNEAQ (reference sequence). With 1 base removed from V and 4 bases from J, the gap between germline ends came to 13 bases. CDR3 size: 15 residues. The CDR3 sequence is CASSLVGARSTEAFF. The CDR3 DNA reads as TGTGCCAGCAGCTTAGTGGGGGCGCGAAGCACTGAAGCTTTCTTT.

This clonotype occurred a few times. This sequence joins TRBV4-3 and TRBJ2-1, with D hard to call. This CDR3 has 13 residues. Trimming took 0 bases from V and 14 from J, leaving 14 bases between them. Per germline, CDR1 LGHNA and CDR2 YSLEER. DNA of the CDR3: TGCGCCAGCAGCCAAGATGTGTGGCTAGAAGAGTTCTTC. Its protein is CASSQDVWLEEFF.